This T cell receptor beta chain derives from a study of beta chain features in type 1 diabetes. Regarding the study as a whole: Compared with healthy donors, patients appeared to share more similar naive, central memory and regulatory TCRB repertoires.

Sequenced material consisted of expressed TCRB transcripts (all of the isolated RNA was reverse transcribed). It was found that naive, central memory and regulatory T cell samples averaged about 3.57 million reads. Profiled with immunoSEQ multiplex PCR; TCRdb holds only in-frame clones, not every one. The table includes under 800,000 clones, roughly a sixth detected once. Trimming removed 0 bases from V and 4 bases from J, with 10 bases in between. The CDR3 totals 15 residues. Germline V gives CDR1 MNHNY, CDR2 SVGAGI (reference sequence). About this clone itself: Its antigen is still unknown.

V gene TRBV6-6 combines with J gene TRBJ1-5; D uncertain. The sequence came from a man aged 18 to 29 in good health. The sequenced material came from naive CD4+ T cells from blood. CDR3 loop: CASSYSGSINQPQHF. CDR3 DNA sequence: TGTGCCAGCAGTTACTCGGGCAGTATTAATCAGCCCCAGCATTTT.